Listed below are T cell receptor beta chains from one sample, sequenced in a study of shared clonotypes between healthy human individuals. The data were produced by immunoSEQ multiplex PCR, yet TCRdb's version contains in-frame clones alone and is incomplete. Of over 850,000 clones detected, around 82% appear once; the ten largest clones hold roughly 0.61%. The sequenced sample consisted of memory CD4+ T cells from PBMCs. The source of these receptors is a man aged 18-30 years in good health. Some clones in this sample may be carry-over from other donors' samples. CDR3s include the opening cysteine and the closing phenylalanine or tryptophan. D genes are given only for firm matches. Clone size appears in some rows only: once, few, many, or a class for an expanded clone.

abundance,v_gene,d_gene,j_gene,len,CDR3aa,CDR3nt
-,TRBV6-1,-,TRBJ1-5,12,CASRGPNQPQHF,TGTGCCAGCAGGGGACCCAATCAGCCCCAGCATTTT
-,TRBV19,TRBD1,TRBJ1-2,16,CASSSLRTGGDYGYTF,TGTGCCAGTAGTTCTCTGAGGACAGGGGGGGACTATGGCTACACCTTC
-,TRBV28,-,TRBJ1-4,13,CASSRPFREKLFF,TGTGCCAGCAGTCGCCCCTTCCGGGAAAAACTGTTTTTT
once,TRBV6-6,TRBD1,TRBJ2-3,15,CASSPGTVATDTQYF,TGTGCCAGCAGTCCCGGGACAGTCGCCACAGATACGCAGTATTTT
-,TRBV2,TRBD1,TRBJ1-2,14,CASSVLGTVNGYTF,TGTGCCAGCAGTGTTTTGGGGACAGTCAATGGCTACACCTTC
-,TRBV29-1,TRBD2,TRBJ2-7,12,CSVEDGRREQYF,TGCAGCGTTGAGGACGGGAGGCGAGAGCAGTACTTC
-,TRBV11-2,-,TRBJ2-1,16,CASSLGQGSNYNEQFF,TGTGCCAGCAGCTTAGGGCAGGGCAGCAACTACAATGAGCAGTTCTTC
-,TRBV10-3,-,TRBJ2-2,13,CAISPQNTGELFF,TGTGCCATCAGCCCTCAGAACACCGGGGAGCTGTTTTTT
-,TRBV30,-,TRBJ2-3,13,CAYRLSSTDTQYF,TGTGCCTACCGGTTGTCCAGCACAGATACGCAGTATTTT
-,TRBV29-1,TRBD1,TRBJ1-5,15,CSVLTQGERDQPQHF,TGCAGCGTGCTAACACAGGGGGAGCGGGATCAGCCCCAGCATTTT
-,TRBV2,TRBD1,TRBJ1-5,16,CASSPPGTGWNQPQHF,TGTGCCAGCAGTCCCCCCGGGACAGGCTGGAACCAGCCCCAGCATTTT
-,TRBV9,-,TRBJ2-2,15,CASSVSGTNTGELFF,TGTGCCAGCAGCGTATCGGGGACGAACACCGGGGAGCTGTTTTTT
-,TRBV18,-,TRBJ2-5,14,CASSAQRAKETQYF,TGTGCCAGCTCAGCCCAGCGGGCGAAAGAGACCCAGTACTTC
once,TRBV4-2,-,TRBJ2-7,16,CASSPGSRGFPGEQYF,TGTGCCAGCAGCCCTGGCTCGAGGGGCTTCCCGGGCGAGCAGTACTTC
-,TRBV5-6,-,TRBJ1-4,15,CASSLDGQGGEKLFF,TGTGCCAGCAGCTTGGACGGCCAGGGTGGGGAAAAACTGTTTTTT
once,TRBV2,TRBD1,TRBJ1-1,14,CASSEQGWNTEAFF,TGTGCCAGCAGCGAACAGGGGTGGAACACTGAAGCTTTCTTT
-,TRBV7-2,TRBD1,TRBJ1-1,14,CASSLIRGHTEAFF,TGTGCCAGCAGCTTAATCAGGGGGCACACTGAAGCTTTCTTT
-,TRBV6-6,-,TRBJ2-7,15,CASSYGRGSSYEQYF,TGTGCCAGCAGTTACGGCCGAGGAAGCTCCTACGAGCAGTACTTC
-,TRBV28,TRBD1,TRBJ2-7,11,CASNRGREQYF,TGTGCCAGCAACAGGGGGCGCGAGCAGTACTTC
-,TRBV6-5,TRBD2,TRBJ2-1,12,CASRGLANEQFF,TGTGCCAGCAGAGGACTAGCCAATGAGCAGTTCTTC
-,TRBV30,-,TRBJ2-2,13,CAWCRGRTGELFF,TGTGCCTGGTGCCGCGGGCGGACCGGGGAGCTGTTTTTT
-,TRBV5-1,-,TRBJ2-5,15,CASSFKGSEQETQYF,TGCGCCAGCAGCTTCAAGGGCTCGGAACAAGAGACCCAGTACTTC
-,TRBV4-3,TRBD2,TRBJ2-3,18,CASSQDRASGASTDTQYF,TGCGCCAGCAGCCAAGATAGGGCTAGCGGGGCTAGCACAGATACGCAGTATTTT
once,TRBV11-1,TRBD1,TRBJ2-1,15,CASSLRDRVYNEQFF,TGTGCCAGCAGCTTAAGGGACAGGGTCTACAATGAGCAGTTCTTC
few,TRBV15,-,TRBJ1-2,13,CATSRARGGGYTF,TGTGCCACCAGCAGAGCCCGGGGGGGCGGCTACACCTTC
-,TRBV6-6,-,TRBJ2-3,14,CASSVATSTDTQYF,TGTGCCAGCAGTGTAGCGACTAGCACAGATACGCAGTATTTT
-,TRBV7-3,-,TRBJ1-1,14,CASSPFGGNTEAFF,TGTGCCAGCAGCCCCTTCGGGGGGAACACTGAAGCTTTCTTT
-,TRBV7-2,TRBD1,TRBJ2-1,17,CASSQIPGQGNRNEQFF,TGTGCCAGCAGCCAGATCCCGGGACAGGGAAATAGGAATGAGCAGTTCTTC
many,TRBV7-9,-,TRBJ2-3,12,CASSESTDTQYF,TGTGCCAGCAGCGAATCAACAGATACGCAGTATTTT
few,TRBV30,TRBD1,TRBJ2-7,14,CAWSRQGGFFEQYF,TGTGCCTGGAGCAGACAGGGTGGATTTTTTGAGCAGTACTTC
-,TRBV5-1,TRBD1,TRBJ2-7,15,CASSLVSRGLNEQYF,TGCGCCAGCAGCTTGGTTTCCAGGGGGCTGAACGAGCAGTACTTC
few,TRBV7-3,TRBD2,TRBJ2-7,13,CASSPLGGYEQYF,TGTGCCAGCAGCCCTCTGGGGGGGTACGAGCAGTACTTC
-,TRBV6-7,-,TRBJ2-7,13,CASSYWRGPEQYF,TGTGCCAGCAGTTACTGGCGGGGGCCCGAGCAGTACTTC
many,TRBV6-6,-,TRBJ1-3,16,CASIEADLSSGNTIYF,TGTGCCAGCATCGAGGCAGATCTCTCCTCTGGAAACACCATATATTTT
-,TRBV6-5,-,TRBJ2-7,14,CAVGDSQGTYEQYF,TGTGCCGTGGGGGATTCCCAGGGCACCTACGAGCAGTACTTC
-,TRBV5-1,TRBD1,TRBJ1-1,14,CASSGGQGNTEAFF,TGCGCCAGCAGCGGCGGACAGGGAAACACTGAAGCTTTCTTT
-,TRBV27,-,TRBJ2-7,14,CASSWAGMSYEQYF,TGTGCCAGCAGTTGGGCAGGGATGTCCTACGAGCAGTACTTC
-,TRBV29-1,-,TRBJ1-2,11,CSVPLNYGYTF,TGCAGCGTTCCGCTTAACTATGGCTACACCTTC
-,TRBV28,-,TRBJ1-3,15,CASTSRQVSGNTIYF,TGTGCCAGCACAAGTAGACAGGTCTCTGGAAACACCATATATTTT
-,TRBV25-1,-,TRBJ1-3,14,CASSVARAGNTIYF,TGTGCCAGCAGTGTTGCAAGGGCTGGAAACACCATATATTTT
-,TRBV9,TRBD2,TRBJ2-2,15,CASTPTLAGHGELFF,TGTGCCAGCACCCCAACTCTAGCGGGACACGGGGAGCTGTTTTTT
-,TRBV28,-,TRBJ1-5,16,CASSATGGYSNQPQHF,TGTGCCAGCAGTGCGACAGGTGGTTATAGCAATCAGCCCCAGCATTTT
-,TRBV5-3,TRBD2,TRBJ2-7,17,CARSSQFAAGGPYEQYF,TGTGCCAGAAGCTCCCAGTTCGCAGCGGGAGGGCCTTACGAGCAGTACTTC